This passage covers 17 T cell receptor beta chains from one sample sequenced in a study of shared clonotypes between healthy human individuals. The assay was immunoSEQ multiplex PCR, and TCRdb's table has in-frame clones only and misses some. Of 560,000 or so clones listed, approximately 96% are singletons. Naivety among CD8 cells was defined by CD45RO negativity and positive CCR7 selection, thereby excluding terminally differentiated effector memory CD45RA+ cells. Sequencing was done on a sample of naive CD8+ T cells sorted from blood. These receptors originate from a woman aged 30 to 39 in good health.

The chain is built from TRBV6-1 and TRBJ1-1, with D unclear. Germline-derived CDR1 and CDR2 are MNHNS and SASEGT. This CDR3 contains 14 residues. Trimming cost V 4 bases and J 2 bases, with 11 bases left between them. CDR3 loop: CASSVKQSNTEAFF. The CDR3 bases are TGTGCCAGCAGTGTCAAGCAGTCAAACACTGAAGCTTTCTTT.

This clone showed up just once. This rearrangement joins TRBV28 to TRBJ2-5; TRBD2 agrees at 12 bases. The J call could be wrong; TRBJ2-7 is a better fit for the DNA end. CDR3 length: 15 amino acids. The germline CDR1 and CDR2 sequences are MDHEN and SYDVKM. The CDR3 bases are TGTGCCAGCAGTTTACTAGCGGGAGGGGGCTACGAGCAGTACTTC. It specifies CASSLLAGGGYEQYF.

The chain couples TRBV6-4 to TRBJ2-1, with D perhaps TRBD1 (5 bases). Trimming shortened V by 2 bases and J by 2 bases, and 10 bases separated the two germline ends. The germline gives CDR1 MRHNA, CDR2 SNTAGT. The CDR3 runs to 15 residues. The CDR3 DNA reads as TGTGCCAGCAGTGACCAGCCAGGGCCCTACAATGAGCAGTTCTTC. Its translation is CASSDQPGPYNEQFF.

The gene calls are TRBV7-9 and TRBJ2-7, with D maybe TRBD1 (5 bases). Trimming stripped 5 bases from V and 3 bases from J, with 14 bases between. The CDR3 loop spans 14 amino acids. CDR1 and CDR2 from the germline V gene are SEHNR and FQNEAQ (reference sequence). Here the CDR3 DNA reads TGTGCCAGCAGCCTTATCGTTGACAGCTACGAGCAGTACTTC. Residues: CASSLIVDSYEQYF.

This chain joins TRBV5-3 and TRBJ2-3; D gene ambiguous. TRBV5-3 is reported as an ORF; its role is uncertain. This CDR3 is built from 18 residues. V gave up 1 base and J gave up 2 bases, with 20 bases separating them. The CDR3 loop is CARSLIAAQPGPTDTQYF. The DNA for the CDR3 is TGTGCCAGAAGCTTGATCGCTGCCCAACCTGGCCCCACAGATACGCAGTATTTT.

The V call is TRBV6-1, the J call TRBJ2-7, with D tentatively TRBD1 (5 bases). Germline V gene lookup returns CDR1 MNHNS and CDR2 SASEGT. The V gene lost 0 bases and the J gene lost 3 bases, with 9 bases spanning the gap. This CDR3 comprises 14 residues. The CDR3 coding sequence is TGTGCCAGCAGTGAAGCGCTTCAGGGCTACGAGCAGTACTTC. Its translation is CASSEALQGYEQYF.

This chain uses TRBV10-2 with TRBJ1-5; D is unclear. The V end lost 2 bases, the J end lost 7 bases, and 6 bases lay between the germline ends. The CDR3 extends over 12 amino acids. Germline V gene data show CDR1 as WSHSY and CDR2 as SAAADI. The CDR3 loop reads CASSETLQPQHF. CDR3 bases: TGCGCCAGCAGTGAGACCCTCCAGCCCCAGCATTTT.

V and J are TRBV5-4 and TRBJ2-7, with 9 bases matching TRBD1. After removal of 3 bases from V and 5 bases from J, the junction contained 6 bases not matched to a gene. There are 14 residues in the CDR3. CDR1 is SGHNT, CDR2 YYREEE, per germline (reference sequence). The CDR3 protein is CASSSGTGINEQYF. CDR3 in DNA: TGTGCCAGCAGCTCCGGGACAGGGATCAACGAGCAGTACTTC.

The table lists this clone with a count of one. This sequence joins TRBV6-4 and TRBJ2-1; TRBD2 agrees at 10 bases. Germline V gene lookup returns CDR1 MRHNA and CDR2 SNTAGT. The CDR3 is 16 residues long. V gave up 4 bases and J gave up 5 bases; unmatched junction bases: 8. CDR3 sequence (DNA): TGTGCCAGCAGTGGCGGACGACTAGCGGGTCACAATGAGCAGTTCTTC. Translated: CASSGGRLAGHNEQFF.

The CDR3 is CASSSPRVGIGYNEQFF. Here the CDR3 DNA reads TGTGCCAGCAGCTCGCCTAGGGTGGGGATCGGCTACAATGAGCAGTTCTTC. V usage is TRBV7-9 and J usage is TRBJ2-1; D not resolved. Trimming removed 4 bases at V and 3 bases at J, with 19 bases between. Germline V gives CDR1 SEHNR, CDR2 FQNEAQ (reference sequence). The CDR3 length is 17 residues.

The rearrangement joins TRBV4-1 to TRBJ2-1; D is unresolved. V was cut by 2 bases and J by 1 base, with 3 bases left in between. Germline lookup yields CDR1 MGHRA and CDR2 YSYEKL. The CDR3 has 13 amino acids. The CDR3 spells CASSQPSYNEQFF. The CDR3 region has the DNA TGCGCCAGCAGCCAACCTTCCTACAATGAGCAGTTCTTC.

The chain has TRBV30 and TRBJ2-1; TRBD2 matches 8 bases. This CDR3 is built from 15 residues. The germline V gene has CDR1 GTSNPN and CDR2 SVGIG (reference sequence). The ends lost 5 bases at V and 6 bases at J; junction bases unmatched: 12. The CDR3 nucleotides read TGTGCCTGGTTCAGGAGTGTAGCGGGATTCAATGAGCAGTTCTTC. Its protein product is CAWFRSVAGFNEQFF. The full variable domain, with the rest looked up from reference TRBV30 and TRBJ2-1, is SQTIHQWPATLVQPVGSPLSLECTVEGTSNPNLYWYRQAAGRGLQLLFYSVGIGQISSEVPQNLSASRPQDRQFILSSKKLLLSDSGFYLCAWFRSVAGFNEQFFGPGTRLTVL.

This rearrangement joins TRBV2 to TRBJ2-1; possibly TRBD2 for D (6 bases). V was clipped by 6 bases and J by 6 bases, with 9 bases between them. Germline V gene lookup returns CDR1 SNHLY and CDR2 FYNNEI. CDR3 length: 12 residues. The CDR3 DNA sequence: TGTGCCAGCAGGGCGGGGAGCAATGAGCAGTTCTTC. Protein product: CASRAGSNEQFF.

The genes are TRBV27 and TRBJ1-2; 10 nucleotides align to TRBD1. This CDR3 is 14 amino acids long. The V and J ends lost 10 bases and 3 bases, in that order; junction bases with no gene match: 8. CDR1 and CDR2 from the germline V gene are MNHEY and SMNVEV (reference sequence). The CDR3 loop reads CATHTTGGDYGYTF. The CDR3 DNA follows: TGTGCCACCCATACGACAGGGGGCGACTATGGCTACACCTTC.

This clone appeared once. The genes are TRBV11-1 and TRBJ2-7; D gene ambiguous. V lost 0 bases to trimming and J lost 4 bases, with 4 bases between them. The germline V gene has CDR1 SGHAT and CDR2 FQDESV (reference sequence). The length of the CDR3 is 12 residues. In DNA form, the CDR3 reads TGTGCCAGCAGCTTAGCACGGTACGAGCAGTACTTC. Its protein product is CASSLARYEQYF. The full variable domain, with the rest looked up from reference TRBV11-1 and TRBJ2-7, is EAEVAQSPRYKITEKSQAVAFWCDPISGHATLYWYRQILGQGPELLVQFQDESVVDDSQLPKDRFSAERLKGVDSTLKIQPAELGDSAMYLCASSLARYEQYFGPGTRLTVT.

J is TRBJ2-1 and V is TRBV9, with D unresolved. Trimming left V 3 bases short and J 0 bases short, with 10 bases between. Per germline, CDR1 SGDLS and CDR2 YYNGEE. The CDR3 has 15 amino acids. The CDR3, as DNA: TGTGCCAGCAGCGATGACTCGAGCTCCTACAATGAGCAGTTCTTC. Protein: CASSDDSSSYNEQFF.

The chain combines TRBV15 with TRBJ2-2; the match to TRBD1 covers 12 bases. After removal of 8 bases from V and 4 bases from J, the junction contained 5 bases not matched to a gene. This CDR3 has 15 residues. Germline V gene sequence: CDR1 LNHNV, CDR2 YYDKDF (reference sequence). Here the CDR3 DNA reads TGTGCCACCGGGGGACAGGGGGCGGGCACCGGGGAGCTGTTTTTT. This sequence encodes CATGGQGAGTGELFF.